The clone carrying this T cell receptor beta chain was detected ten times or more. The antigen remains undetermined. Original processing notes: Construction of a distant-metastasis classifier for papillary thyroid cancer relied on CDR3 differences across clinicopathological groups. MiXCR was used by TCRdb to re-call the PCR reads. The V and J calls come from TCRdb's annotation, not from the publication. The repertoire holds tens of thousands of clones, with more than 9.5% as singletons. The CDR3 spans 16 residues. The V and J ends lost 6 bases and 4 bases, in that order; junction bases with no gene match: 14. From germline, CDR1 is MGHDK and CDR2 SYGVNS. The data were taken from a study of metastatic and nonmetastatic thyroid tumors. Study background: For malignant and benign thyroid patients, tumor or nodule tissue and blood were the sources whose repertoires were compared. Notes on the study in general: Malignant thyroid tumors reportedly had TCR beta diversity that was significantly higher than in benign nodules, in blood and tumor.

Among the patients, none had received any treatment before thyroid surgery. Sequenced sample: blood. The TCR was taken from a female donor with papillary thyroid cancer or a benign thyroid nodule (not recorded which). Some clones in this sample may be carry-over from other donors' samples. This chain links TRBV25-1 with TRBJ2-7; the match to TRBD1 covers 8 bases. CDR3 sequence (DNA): TGTGCCAGCAGGGGGGACAGGAAAGAGCCTAGGTACGAGCAGTACTTC. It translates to CASRGDRKEPRYEQYF.